The 29 T cell receptor beta chains below come from one sample, sequenced in a study of chronic HIV infection and antiretroviral therapy. Each CDR3 protein gets one entry after TCRdb re-called the 5' RACE reads with MiXCR. Altogether under 55,000 distinct CDR3 sequences are present, 19% being singletons, with the ten largest covering over 2.5%. Material for sequencing was peripheral blood. These receptor sequences come from an adult who had HIV and had not received antiretroviral therapy, or was an uninfected healthy control (not recorded which).

This clonotype was found a few times. A junction end diverges from the germline sequence, so it may reflect a read error. The CDR3 DNA reads TGTGCTAGCAGCTACCGGGACAGGGGTTACGAGCAGTACTTC. Translated, it gives CASSYRDRGYEQYF. The chain is built from TRBV7-7 and TRBJ2-7, with 10 bases lining up with TRBD1. This CDR3 has 14 amino acids. Germline V gene sequence: CDR1 SSHAT, CDR2 FNYEAQ (reference sequence).

The sample holds many counts of this clonotype. V gene TRBV29-1 combines with J gene TRBJ2-1; TRBD2 matches 7 bases. In germline, CDR1 is SQVTM, CDR2 ANQGSEA. The CDR3 is 17 amino acids. After removal of 0 bases from V and 2 bases from J, the junction contained 10 bases not matched to a gene. The CDR3 DNA sequence: TGCAGCGTTGAAGATATGGCGAGGGAGGGAACCTACAATGAGCAGTTCTTC. This gives the protein CSVEDMAREGTYNEQFF.

The chain combines TRBV13 with TRBJ2-7; no clear D. V shed 2 bases and J shed 0 bases, with 11 bases lying between them. The CDR3 length is 15 residues. Germline assignment: CDR1 PRHDT and CDR2 FYEKMQ (reference sequence). The CDR3, as DNA: TGTGCCAGCAGCTTAACGGGCAGAAACTCCTACGAGCAGTACTTC. This codes for CASSLTGRNSYEQYF.

The rearrangement uses TRBV28 and TRBJ1-6; D gene unclear. V was pared by 6 bases and J by 5 bases, with 5 bases between. The CDR3 sequence is 12 residues long. CDR1 is MDHEN, CDR2 SYDVKM, per germline. This chain's CDR3 is CASSTNNSPLHF. The CDR3 nucleotides read TGTGCCAGCAGCACAAATAATTCACCCCTCCACTTT.

In this sample, this clonotype turned up a few times. The chain combines TRBV2 with TRBJ2-3; D is uncertain. The V gene's germline CDR1 is SNHLY and CDR2 FYNNEI. This CDR3 spans 12 amino acids. Trimming took 6 bases from V and 10 from J, leaving 14 bases between them. The CDR3 coding sequence is TGTGCCAGCAGCCAGACCCTCCCGGCGCAGTATTTT. This codes for CASSQTLPAQYF.

DNA of the CDR3: TGTGCCAGCAGGGGGATAAGCGGGAGATCAGATACGCAGTATTTT. Amino acids: CASRGISGRSDTQYF. The chain is built from TRBV28 and TRBJ2-3, with TRBD2 identical over 8 bases. The CDR3 runs 15 residues. Germline-derived CDR1 and CDR2 are MDHEN and SYDVKM. Trimming removed 6 bases from V and 4 bases from J; junction bases left unmatched: 9.

The CDR3 DNA reads TGCGCCAGCAGCCAAGGGTCGGGCGGGGCCAACGTCCTGACTTTC. Amino acid sequence: CASSQGSGGANVLTF. J is TRBJ2-6 and V is TRBV4-1; D gene ambiguous. The V gene lost 1 base and the J gene lost 4 bases, with 8 bases spanning the gap. The germline V gene encodes CDR1 MGHRA and CDR2 YSYEKL. The CDR3 covers 15 residues.

The chain couples TRBV5-1 to TRBJ1-1; unclear D gene. Trimming stripped 0 bases from V and 0 bases from J, with 3 bases between. Germline V gene data show CDR1 as SGHRS and CDR2 as YFSETQ. CDR3 length equals 13 residues. CDR3: CASSLAVNTEAFF. Here the CDR3 DNA reads TGCGCCAGCAGCTTGGCTGTGAACACTGAAGCTTTCTTT.

The chain joins TRBV4-1 to TRBJ1-6; TRBD1 aligns across 9 bases. The CDR3 loop spans 18 amino acids. The germline V gene encodes CDR1 MGHRA and CDR2 YSYEKL. The J segment lost 5 bases and the V segment lost 2 bases, leaving 10 bases of the junction unmatched. CDR3 sequence: CASSQHRTGAQDNSPLHF. The CDR3 DNA sequence: TGCGCCAGCAGCCAACACCGGACAGGGGCGCAGGATAATTCACCCCTCCACTTT.

This rearrangement joins TRBV4-1 to TRBJ1-2; a weak D match, TRBD1 (6 bases). Trimming removed 3 bases from V and 0 bases from J, with 11 bases in between. Per germline, CDR1 MGHRA and CDR2 YSYEKL. The CDR3 length is 15 residues. The CDR3 loop reads CASSQETGANYGYTF. The CDR3 DNA sequence: TGCGCCAGCAGCCAGGAGACAGGAGCTAACTATGGCTACACCTTC.

The genes are TRBV10-3 and TRBJ1-1; TRBD1 might be the D (5 bases). V was cut by 4 bases and J by 4 bases, with 16 bases left in between. CDR1 ENHRY and CDR2 SYGVKD come from the germline V gene. The CDR3 runs 15 residues. The CDR3 is CAISAQTVGGTEAFF. The CDR3, as DNA: TGTGCCATCAGTGCACAGACCGTGGGGGGCACTGAAGCTTTCTTT.

This clonotype turned up a few times. The J gene is TRBJ2-5, the V gene TRBV25-1; tentative D call: TRBD2 (6 bases). Trimming removed 0 bases from V and 14 bases from J, with 16 bases in between. The CDR3 consists of 13 residues. Germline-derived CDR1 and CDR2 are MGHDK and SYGVNS. The CDR3 DNA sequence: TGTGCCAGCAGTGAATATAGAGGGACTCGCGTCTACTTC. Residues: CASSEYRGTRVYF.

This clonotype has only a few counts. The genes are TRBV28 and TRBJ2-2; D remains unclear. The CDR3 covers 12 residues. Germline assignment: CDR1 MDHEN and CDR2 SYDVKM. The V end was cut by 7 bases, the J end by 2 bases, with 5 bases between. The CDR3 DNA follows: TGTGCCAGCACCTTAAACACCGGGGAGCTGTTTTTT. This sequence encodes CASTLNTGELFF.

The chain is built from TRBV24-1 and TRBJ1-5; 8 nucleotides match TRBD1. This CDR3 is built from 17 residues. V dropped 4 bases and J dropped 5; count of bases not matched to a gene: 12. Germline V gene sequence: CDR1 KGHDR, CDR2 SFDVKD. The CDR3 loop reads CATSEATGTGMDQPQHF. CDR3 DNA: TGTGCCACCAGTGAGGCTACGGGGACAGGAATGGATCAGCCCCAGCATTTT.

CDR3 in DNA: TGCAGCGTTCGGGGTCTCGAAAACACCGGGGAGCTGTTTTTT. Its protein is CSVRGLENTGELFF. The chain recombines TRBV29-1 with TRBJ2-2; perhaps TRBD2 as D (5 bases). This CDR3 comprises 14 residues. V was pared by 5 bases and J by 2 bases, with 12 bases between. Germline values: CDR1 SQVTM, CDR2 ANQGSEA.

This clonotype was seen a handful of times. This chain connects TRBV9 to TRBJ2-7; 7 nucleotides line up with TRBD1. The CDR3 runs to 15 residues. Germline CDR1 is SGDLS and CDR2 is YYNGEE. V lost 4 bases to trimming and J lost 6 bases; unmatched junction nucleotides: 13. DNA of the CDR3: TGTGCCAGCAGCCCTGGTGACAGGGACCCCCCCGAGCAGTACTTC. This codes for CASSPGDRDPPEQYF. Drawing the rest from reference TRBV9 and TRBJ2-7, the complete variable domain is DSGVTQTPKHLITATGQRVTLRCSPRSGDLSVYWYQQSLDQGLQFLIQYYNGEERAKGNILERFSAQQFPDLHSELNLSSLELGDSALYFCASSPGDRDPPEQYFGPGTRLTVT.

V usage is TRBV10-3 and J usage is TRBJ2-1, with 10 bases lining up with TRBD2. The CDR3 length is 16 residues. The V and J ends lost 0 bases and 7 bases, in that order; junction bases with no gene match: 6. CDR1 and CDR2 (germline): ENHRY, SYGVKD. CDR3 in amino acids: CAISESSGRSGNEQFF. The CDR3 nucleotides read TGTGCCATCAGTGAGTCTAGCGGGAGGTCGGGGAATGAGCAGTTCTTC.

This clonotype was detected a few times. The gene calls are TRBV5-1 and TRBJ2-3; D gene unclear. Trimming shortened V by 3 bases and J by 2 bases, and 7 bases separated the two germline ends. This CDR3 is built from 13 residues. Germline values: CDR1 SGHRS, CDR2 YFSETQ. The CDR3 reads CASSSGYTDTQYF. CDR3 sequence (DNA): TGCGCCAGCAGCTCAGGCTACACAGATACGCAGTATTTT.

This clonotype was seen a few times. The genes are TRBV28 and TRBJ1-5; D is undetermined. The CDR3 sequence is 19 residues long. Trimming took off 1 base at V and 0 bases at J, with 19 bases between the two ends. Per germline, CDR1 MDHEN and CDR2 SYDVKM. The DNA for the CDR3 is TGTGCCAGCAGTTTATTCTGGGCCCTCTCCTACGATAGCAATCAGCCCCAGCATTTT. Amino acids: CASSLFWALSYDSNQPQHF. Full variable domain (missing parts from reference TRBV28 and TRBJ1-5): DVKVTQSSRYLVKRTGEKVFLECVQDMDHENMFWYRQDPGLGLRLIYFSYDVKMKEKGDIPEGYSVSREKKERFSLILESASTNQTSMYLCASSLFWALSYDSNQPQHFGDGTRLSIL.

There are a few counts of this clonotype. The chain recombines TRBV28 with TRBJ2-1; 10 bases map to TRBD2. CDR3 size: 19 residues. CDR1 is MDHEN, CDR2 SYDVKM, per germline. After removal of 1 base from V and 3 bases from J, the junction contained 12 bases not matched to a gene. CDR3 nucleotide sequence: TGTGCCAGCAGTTTATTGTTCCGCGGGACTAGCGAAGGCTACAATGAGCAGTTCTTC. It translates to CASSLLFRGTSEGYNEQFF.

This clonotype came up a few times. This CDR3 reads CASSPRTGSGANVLTF. CDR3 sequence (DNA): TGTGCCAGCAGCCCCAGGACAGGGTCCGGGGCCAACGTCCTGACTTTC. The chain is built from TRBV7-2 and TRBJ2-6, with 8 nucleotides matching TRBD1. Trimming took 5 bases from V and 4 from J; bases not matched to a gene: 7. CDR1 is SGHTA and CDR2 is FQGNSA in the germline V gene. The CDR3 sequence is 16 residues long.

The chain couples TRBV12-3 or TRBV12-4 to TRBJ1-1; D ambiguous. The CDR3 length is 14 residues. The V and J ends lost 3 bases and 1 base respectively, with 9 bases between them. The CDR3 is CASSFGQANTEAFF. CDR3 nucleotides: TGTGCCAGCAGTTTTGGGCAAGCGAACACTGAAGCTTTCTTT.

This clonotype was observed once. This sequence joins TRBV28 and TRBJ2-7; D tentatively fits TRBD1 or TRBD2 (6 bases each). Trimming cost V 5 bases and J 1 base, with 12 bases left between them. CDR1 is MDHEN and CDR2 is SYDVKM in the germline V gene. The CDR3 is made up of 14 amino acids. CDR3 bases: TGTGCCAGCAGTACTACAGGGAGGTCCTACGAGCAGTACTTC. It translates to CASSTTGRSYEQYF.

CDR3 region: CASSHRTSGRAEQFF. The CDR3 DNA sequence: TGCGCCAGCAGCCACCGGACTAGCGGGAGAGCTGAGCAGTTCTTC. The V and J genes are TRBV4-1 and TRBJ2-1; 13 bases are a match to TRBD2. Germline V gene data show CDR1 as MGHRA and CDR2 as YSYEKL. The V segment lost 3 bases and the J segment 9 bases; nucleotides outside the gene matches: 5. This CDR3 has 15 residues.

A few counts support this clonotype. This chain joins TRBV21-1 and TRBJ2-7; whether TRBD2, the table's D call, matches the DNA was not checked. TRBV21-1 is an annotated pseudogene. The CDR3 spans 16 residues. The CDR3 loop reads CASSKARLAGPNEQYF. In DNA form, the CDR3 reads TGTGCCAGCAGCAAAGCGAGGTTAGCGGGACCTAACGAGCAGTACTTC.

The rearrangement links TRBV12-3 or TRBV12-4 to TRBJ1-1, with 10 bases matching TRBD1. The CDR3 is made up of 15 amino acids. Losses at the gene ends were 6 bases for V and 4 bases for J; bases not matched to a gene: 8. CDR3 region: CASSPRQGAATEAFF. CDR3 nucleotide sequence: TGTGCCAGCAGCCCCCGACAGGGGGCGGCCACTGAAGCTTTCTTT.

This rearrangement joins TRBV7-8 to TRBJ2-1; D unresolved. Looked up from germline, CDR1 is SGHVS and CDR2 is FQNEAQ. The CDR3 contains 13 residues. The ends were cut back, 5 bases at V and 6 bases at J, with 11 bases in the middle. Here the CDR3 reads CASSLRTGNEQFF. The CDR3 DNA sequence: TGTGCCAGCAGCCTCCGGACCGGCAATGAGCAGTTCTTC. The complete variable domain, with remaining parts taken from reference TRBV7-8 and TRBJ2-1, reads GAGVSQSPRYKVAKRGQDVALRCDPISGHVSLFWYQQALGQGPEFLTYFQNEAQLDKSGLPSDRFFAERPEGSVSTLKIQRTQQEDSAVYLCASSLRTGNEQFFGPGTRLTVL.

V is TRBV9 and J is TRBJ1-5; unclear D gene. The V and J ends lost 0 bases and 5 bases respectively, with 9 bases between them. There are 14 residues in the CDR3. The germline gives CDR1 SGDLS, CDR2 YYNGEE. The CDR3 DNA follows: TGTGCCAGCAGCGTAGGGCAGGTGTATCAGCCCCAGCATTTT. This sequence encodes CASSVGQVYQPQHF.

The rearrangement joins TRBV28 to TRBJ2-7; D is tentatively TRBD1 or TRBD2 (6 bases each). The CDR3 loop spans 15 amino acids. Germline CDR1 and CDR2: MDHEN and SYDVKM. Deletions cut 4 bases from V and 0 bases from J, with 13 bases between. The CDR3 loop is CASSSGGPPSYEQYF. CDR3 DNA sequence: TGTGCCAGCAGTTCTGGGGGGCCCCCCTCCTACGAGCAGTACTTC.